The present T cell receptor (beta chain) was sequenced within a study of identical twins. Study-level points and caveats: Beta out-of-frame sequences showed weaker excess twin sharing.

TCRdb processed the 5' RACE reads anew with MiXCR; each CDR3 protein has one entry. This table has 1.5 million to 2 million distinct CDR3 sequences, 32% appearing once. This clonotype was recorded a few times. What it recognizes is unknown. Trimming left V 2 bases short and J 2 bases short, with 15 bases between. CDR1 SGDLS and CDR2 YYNGEE come from the germline V gene. There are 16 residues in the CDR3. Each donor was a healthy Caucasian. Sequencing was performed on cord blood. This clonotype was sampled from a newborn girl in good health. This chain connects TRBV9 to TRBJ2-3; the D gene is possibly TRBD2 (5 bases). The CDR3, as DNA: TGTGCCAGCAGCGTGGAGGCGGGTTTTCTCACAGATACGCAGTATTTT. Its translation is CASSVEAGFLTDTQYF.